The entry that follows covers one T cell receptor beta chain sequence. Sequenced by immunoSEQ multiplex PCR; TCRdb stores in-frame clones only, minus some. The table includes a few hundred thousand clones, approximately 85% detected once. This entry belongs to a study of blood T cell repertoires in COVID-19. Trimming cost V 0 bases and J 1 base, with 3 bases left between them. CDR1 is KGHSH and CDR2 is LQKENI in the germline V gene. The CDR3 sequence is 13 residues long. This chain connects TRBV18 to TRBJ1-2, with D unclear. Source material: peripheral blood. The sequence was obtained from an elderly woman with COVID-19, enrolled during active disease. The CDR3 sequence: CASSPPVNYGYTF. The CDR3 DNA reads TGTGCCAGCTCACCACCCGTTAACTATGGCTACACCTTC.